The 10 T cell receptor beta chains listed next were all sequenced from one sample in a study of blood T cell repertoires in COVID-19. TCRdb's copy holds only in-frame clones and misses some; the assay was immunoSEQ multiplex PCR. The profile shows fewer than 350,000 clones, around 90% of them singletons. Sample: PBMCs or T cells enriched from blood (not recorded which). All receptors come from a woman aged 40-49 years who had recovered from COVID-19.

This clone has only a few counts. This chain uses TRBV7-9 with TRBJ2-5, with 9 bases aligning to TRBD2. The V gene's germline CDR1 is SEHNR and CDR2 FQNEAQ (reference sequence). Trimming at V came to 4 bases and at J to 1 base, leaving 4 bases not matched to a gene. CDR3 length: 15 residues. CDR3 protein: CASSSRLAVQETQYF. CDR3 coding DNA: TGTGCCAGCAGCTCGCGACTAGCGGTCCAAGAGACCCAGTACTTC.

The V gene is TRBV10-3, the J gene TRBJ2-5; 7 bases are a match to TRBD2. The germline CDR1 and CDR2 sequences are ENHRY and SYGVKD. Trimming took 10 bases from V and 5 from J; bases not matched to a gene: 7. This CDR3 has 12 residues. The DNA for the CDR3 is TGTGCCACATCCCGGGGAGGGGAGACCCAGTACTTC. It specifies CATSRGGETQYF.

The CDR3 DNA follows: TGTGCCAGCAGTTACTCGGGACAGGGACCCGAGCAGTACTTC. It yields the protein CASSYSGQGPEQYF. V and J are TRBV6-2 or TRBV6-3 and TRBJ2-7; 9 bases line up with TRBD1. Germline V gene data show CDR1 as MNHEY and CDR2 as SVGEGT. The CDR3 extends over 14 amino acids. With 0 bases clipped from V and 6 bases from J, the junction kept 3 bases outside the gene matches.

The chain couples TRBV2 to TRBJ2-3; TRBD1 aligns across 7 bases. Unmatched junction bases numbered 9, after V lost 6 bases and J lost 0 bases. Germline CDR1 is SNHLY and CDR2 is FYNNEI. The CDR3 spans 16 residues. The DNA for the CDR3 is TGTGCCAGCAGCGGGCCCCCACAGGGGAGCACAGATACGCAGTATTTT. Translation gives CASSGPPQGSTDTQYF.

The CDR3 DNA sequence: TGTGCCACCAGCAGACCGAAACTAGCGGGAGGGCCGTATGAGCAGTTCTTC. Translation gives CATSRPKLAGGPYEQFF. V gene TRBV15 combines with J gene TRBJ2-1, with 13 positions matching TRBD2. V gave up 2 bases and J gave up 8 bases; unmatched junction bases: 9. This CDR3 comprises 17 residues. Germline CDR1 LNHNV, CDR2 YYDKDF (reference sequence).

The rearrangement joins TRBV2 to TRBJ2-1; the match to TRBD2 covers 13 bases. V gave up 6 bases and J gave up 5 bases; unmatched junction bases: 1. Germline assignment: CDR1 SNHLY and CDR2 FYNNEI. The CDR3 sequence is 14 residues long. The CDR3 coding sequence is TGTGCCAGCAGGGGACTAGCGGGAAACAATGAGCAGTTCTTC. It yields the protein CASRGLAGNNEQFF.

The CDR3 DNA is TGTGCCAGCAGCTCGGGGGGTAGGAGTGAAAAACTGTTTTTT. It codes for CASSSGGRSEKLFF. The rearrangement links TRBV5-8 to TRBJ1-4, with D perhaps matching TRBD1 (5 bases). The CDR3 sequence is 14 residues long. Trimming shortened V by 3 bases and J by 7 bases, and 13 bases separated the two germline ends. Germline lookup yields CDR1 SGHTS and CDR2 YDEGEE.

J is TRBJ1-1 and V is TRBV7-9; a possible D gene is TRBD1 (5 bases). Germline V CDR1 and CDR2: SEHNR, FQNEAQ (reference sequence). Trimming cost V 5 bases and J 10 bases, with 14 bases left between them. The CDR3 is 12 residues long. CDR3 sequence (DNA): TGTGCCAGCAGCGTCCTCCGGGGGGGAGCTTTCTTT. It specifies CASSVLRGGAFF.

V and J are TRBV11-2 and TRBJ2-1, with a tentative D call TRBD2 (5 bases). Germline CDR1 is SGHAT and CDR2 is FQNNGV. Deletions cut 1 base from V and 7 bases from J, with 17 bases between. The CDR3 has 16 residues. In nucleotides, the CDR3 is TGTGCCAGCAGCTTAGCTCCCGCTAGCATAAGGAATGAGCAGTTCTTC. Protein product: CASSLAPASIRNEQFF.

This chain uses TRBV5-6 with TRBJ2-6; maybe TRBD2 (6 bases). Germline V gene sequence: CDR1 SGHDT, CDR2 YYEEEE. V was trimmed by 0 bases and J by 0 bases, leaving 13 bases between them. The CDR3 extends over 18 amino acids. CDR3 DNA sequence: TGTGCCAGCAGCTTGGTGGGGGGTCCACTCTCTGGGGCCAACGTCCTGACTTTC. It yields the protein CASSLVGGPLSGANVLTF.